Below are 32 T cell receptor beta chains sequenced from a single sample in a study of radiotherapy plus CTLA-4 blockade in lung cancer. Measured with immunoSEQ multiplex PCR; TCRdb has only the in-frame clones, and not every one. The table includes nearly 110,000 clones, approximately 81% detected once. The sample consisted of peripheral blood, taken from a patient treated with radiotherapy plus ipilimumab. All receptors derive from a human donor with non-small cell lung cancer that progressed on radiotherapy plus ipilimumab. Some clones in this sample may be carry-over from other donors' samples.

The chain links TRBV6-4 to TRBJ1-2; tentatively, D is TRBD1 (6 bases). The CDR3 has 14 amino acids. Germline V gives CDR1 MRHNA, CDR2 SNTAGT. Trimming left V 4 bases short and J 5 bases short, with 14 bases between. The CDR3, as DNA: TGTGCCAGCAGTGTAGGAGGGACAAGTTATGGCTACACCTTC. Translated: CASSVGGTSYGYTF.

V gene TRBV5-6 combines with J gene TRBJ1-2; D is uncertain. The V end lost 0 bases, the J end lost 7 bases, and 10 bases lay between the germline ends. The CDR3 runs 13 residues. Germline loops: CDR1 SGHDT, CDR2 YYEEEE. CDR3 protein: CASSLDLGPGYTF. The CDR3 nucleotides are TGTGCCAGCAGCTTGGACCTCGGACCTGGCTACACCTTC.

The chain recombines TRBV13 with TRBJ2-5; possible D gene TRBD2, 6 bases. V shed 4 bases and J shed 5 bases, with 17 bases lying between them. This CDR3 has 15 amino acids. Germline V gene data show CDR1 as PRHDT and CDR2 as FYEKMQ (reference sequence). CDR3 coding DNA: TGTGCCAGCAGCTCTCACGAGACTAGTCCTGAGACCCAGTACTTC. Encoded protein: CASSSHETSPETQYF.

The chain uses TRBV21-1 and TRBJ2-2; the table's D call TRBD1 went unverified against the DNA. TRBV21-1 is noted as a pseudogene. The CDR3 length is 16 residues. CDR3 in DNA: TGTGCCAGCAGCAAACGGGGACAGGGAGGGACCGGGGAGCTGTTTTTT. It yields the protein CASSKRGQGGTGELFF.

This clone was observed a single time. The rearrangement links TRBV21-1 to TRBJ2-2. TRBV21-1 constitutes a pseudogene. CDR3 size: 16 residues. The CDR3, as DNA: TGTGCCAGCAGCACTTTAGGACCGGCGGCTCACGGGGAGCTGTTTTTT. Encoded protein: CASSTLGPAAHGELFF.

The rearrangement uses TRBV19 and TRBJ2-7, with TRBD1 matching 7 bases. This CDR3 region has 14 residues. Germline values: CDR1 LNHDA, CDR2 SQIVND (reference sequence). Trimming took 1 base from V and 4 from J; bases not matched to a gene: 4. The CDR3 spells CASSIVGTAYEQYF. Here the CDR3 DNA reads TGTGCCAGTAGTATAGTGGGGACAGCTTACGAGCAGTACTTC.

The genes are TRBV7-2 and TRBJ2-5, with 9 bases that match TRBD1. The germline gives CDR1 SGHTA, CDR2 FQGNSA. The J segment lost 5 bases and the V segment lost 4 bases, leaving 14 bases of the junction unmatched. The length of the CDR3 is 17 residues. CDR3 sequence: CASSSPTGTGLQETQYF. The CDR3 nucleotides read TGTGCCAGCAGCTCACCAACCGGGACAGGGTTACAGGAGACCCAGTACTTC.

V usage is TRBV18 and J usage is TRBJ1-2, with 7 bases matching TRBD1. V dropped 2 bases and J dropped 6; count of bases not matched to a gene: 9. There are 15 residues in the CDR3. Germline CDR1 and CDR2: KGHSH and LQKENI. The CDR3 region is CASSPSTGDKHGYTF. The CDR3 DNA sequence: TGTGCCAGCTCACCAAGTACAGGGGATAAGCATGGCTACACCTTC.

V usage is TRBV19 and J usage is TRBJ2-7; 9 bases are a match to TRBD1. This CDR3 is 15 amino acids long. V gave up 3 bases and J gave up 6 bases; unmatched junction bases: 9. CDR1 and CDR2 (germline): LNHDA, SQIVND (reference sequence). CDR3: CASSMPGTGRLEQYF. As DNA, the CDR3 is TGTGCCAGTAGTATGCCCGGGACAGGGCGGCTCGAGCAGTACTTC.

The rearrangement joins TRBV18 to TRBJ2-7, with D possibly TRBD1 on 6 matching bases. From germline, CDR1 is KGHSH and CDR2 LQKENI. Deletions cut 2 bases from V and 4 bases from J, with 15 bases between. The CDR3 has 15 amino acids. The CDR3 DNA is TGTGCCAGCTCACCATTCCGGGACACTATTTACGAGCAGTACTTC. Translation: CASSPFRDTIYEQYF.

V usage is TRBV9 and J usage is TRBJ1-1; the D gene is possibly TRBD1 (6 bases). CDR3 length: 15 residues. CDR1 and CDR2 (germline): SGDLS, YYNGEE. Trimming left V 4 bases short and J 2 bases short, with 15 bases between. The DNA for the CDR3 is TGTGCCAGCAGCCCATATCCGGGACACAACACTGAAGCTTTCTTT. Translated: CASSPYPGHNTEAFF.

The J gene is TRBJ1-2, the V gene TRBV4-3, with 10 bases identical to TRBD1. The V and J ends lost 4 bases and 7 bases, in that order; junction bases with no gene match: 12. Germline CDR1 reads LGHNA; CDR2 reads YSLEER. The CDR3 covers 16 residues. Here the CDR3 reads CASSPGPSDRGLGYTF. In DNA, the CDR3 is TGCGCCAGCAGCCCCGGGCCCTCCGACAGGGGGCTTGGCTACACCTTC.

This chain joins TRBV2 and TRBJ2-7; the D gene could be TRBD1 or TRBD2 (5 bases each). Germline V gives CDR1 SNHLY, CDR2 FYNNEI. There are 14 residues in the CDR3. V lost 6 bases, J lost 2 bases, and 14 bases lay in between. The CDR3 DNA reads TGTGCCAGCAGGGACGGGGCGGATGCCTACGAGCAGTACTTC. Amino acids: CASRDGADAYEQYF. The full variable domain, its missing parts supplied by reference TRBV2 and TRBJ2-7, is EPEVTQTPSHQVTQMGQEVILRCVPISNHLYFYWYRQILGQKVEFLVSFYNNEISEKSEIFDDQFSVERPDGSNFTLKIRSTKLEDSAMYFCASRDGADAYEQYFGPGTRLTVT.

This chain uses TRBV5-1 with TRBJ1-1; tentative D call: TRBD1 (5 bases). Germline V lookup: CDR1 SGHRS, CDR2 YFSETQ. This CDR3 has 15 amino acids. Trimming removed 0 bases at V and 0 bases at J, with 9 bases between. The CDR3 region has the DNA TGCGCCAGCAGCTTGGCTCCGGGGGTGAACACTGAAGCTTTCTTT. Amino acids: CASSLAPGVNTEAFF.

There are many counts of this clone. The chain uses TRBV4-2 and TRBJ2-7; 9 nucleotides agree with TRBD2. V dropped 0 bases and J dropped 1; count of bases not matched to a gene: 4. The CDR3 runs 16 residues. Germline CDR1 reads LGHNA; CDR2 reads YNFKEQ. CDR3 sequence (DNA): TGTGCCAGCAGCCAAGATGAAGCGGGGGGTTCCTACGAGCAGTACTTC. Encoded protein: CASSQDEAGGSYEQYF.

This chain connects TRBV6-5 to TRBJ2-5, with D unclear. Germline V gene data show CDR1 as MNHEY and CDR2 as SVGAGI. The V end lost 6 bases, the J end lost 5 bases, and 16 bases lay between the germline ends. CDR3 length: 14 amino acids. The CDR3 DNA sequence: TGTGCCAGCAGCAATGTGTGGGGTGGGGAGACCCAGTACTTC. Protein product: CASSNVWGGETQYF.

V gene TRBV6-1 combines with J gene TRBJ2-3; D is perhaps TRBD1 (6 bases). This CDR3 is built from 15 residues. Germline CDR1 and CDR2: MNHNS and SASEGT. V lost 2 bases, J lost 3 bases, and 12 bases lay in between. The DNA for the CDR3 is TGTGCCAGCAGTGAATGGACAGTGGTTACAGATACGCAGTATTTT. This sequence encodes CASSEWTVVTDTQYF.

This rearrangement joins TRBV5-4 to TRBJ2-5; 11 bases match TRBD1. This CDR3 has 16 amino acids. Germline V gene data show CDR1 as SGHNT and CDR2 as YYREEE (reference sequence). Trimming cost V 4 bases and J 3 bases; bases outside gene matches: 8. The CDR3 here is CASSPGQGDRKETQYF. CDR3 in DNA: TGTGCCAGCAGCCCGGGACAGGGGGATCGAAAAGAGACCCAGTACTTC.

The gene calls are TRBV7-2 and TRBJ2-2; weak D call: TRBD2 (7 bases). There are 17 residues in the CDR3. Germline CDR1 is SGHTA and CDR2 is FQGNSA. Trimming left V 4 bases short and J 4 bases short, with 19 bases between. Here the CDR3 reads CASSSPRGGGLTGELFF. In nucleotides, the CDR3 is TGTGCCAGCAGCTCCCCCAGGGGCGGGGGCCTCACCGGGGAGCTGTTTTTT.

This sequence joins TRBV5-1 and TRBJ1-2; D is perhaps TRBD1 (6 bases). With 0 bases removed from V and 6 bases from J, the gap between germline ends came to 15 bases. The CDR3 has 15 residues. The germline CDR1 and CDR2 sequences are SGHRS and YFSETQ. The CDR3: CASSLDRTEGDGYTF. DNA for the CDR3: TGCGCCAGCAGCTTGGATCGGACAGAAGGTGATGGCTACACCTTC. Filled out from reference TRBV5-1 and TRBJ1-2, the complete variable domain reads KAGVTQTPRYLIKTRGQQVTLSCSPISGHRSVSWYQQTPGQGLQFLFEYFSETQRNKGNFPGRFSGRQFSNSRSEMNVSTLELGDSALYLCASSLDRTEGDGYTFGSGTRLTVV.

This chain connects TRBV14 to TRBJ1-4; 9 positions agree with TRBD1. This CDR3 region has 15 residues. Germline values: CDR1 SGHDN, CDR2 FVKESK. V lost 5 bases to trimming and J lost 7 bases; unmatched junction nucleotides: 8. This CDR3 is CASSALRDRAEKLFF. CDR3 bases: TGTGCCAGCAGCGCACTCCGGGACAGGGCTGAAAAACTGTTTTTT.

J is TRBJ2-7 and V is TRBV4-3, with D possibly being TRBD1 (5 bases). Trimming pared 0 bases from V and 4 bases from J, leaving 13 bases between. This CDR3 is built from 15 residues. Germline CDR1 reads LGHNA; CDR2 reads YSLEER. The CDR3 loop is CASSQDFDRKYEQYF. For the CDR3, the DNA is TGCGCCAGCAGCCAAGACTTCGACAGAAAGTACGAGCAGTACTTC.

About this clone: Other DNA sequences from this sample encode an identical CDR3 as well. This chain links TRBV7-9 with TRBJ2-7, with D possibly matching TRBD1 (5 bases). Germline values: CDR1 SEHNR, CDR2 FQNEAQ (reference sequence). The CDR3 contains 14 residues. Trimming took 1 base from V and 0 from J, leaving 7 bases between them. CDR3 protein: CASSLGQSSYEQYF. In nucleotides, the CDR3 is TGTGCCAGCAGCTTAGGACAGAGCTCCTACGAGCAGTACTTC. Drawing the rest from reference TRBV7-9 and TRBJ2-7, the complete variable domain is DTGVSQNPRHKITKRGQNVTFRCDPISEHNRLYWYRQTLGQGPEFLTYFQNEAQLEKSRLLSDRFSAERPKGSFSTLEIQRTEQGDSAMYLCASSLGQSSYEQYFGPGTRLTVT.

This clone has a single count. The chain joins TRBV5-4 to TRBJ2-7; tentatively, D is TRBD1 or TRBD2 (5 bases each). This CDR3 comprises 15 residues. Germline CDR1 reads SGHNT; CDR2 reads YYREEE (reference sequence). Trimming left V 0 bases short and J 2 bases short, with 12 bases between. CDR3 DNA: TGTGCCAGCAGCTTGGGGGACCCTCAGGCCTACGAGCAGTACTTC. Protein sequence: CASSLGDPQAYEQYF. The full variable domain, in which reference TRBV5-4 and TRBJ2-7 provide the parts outside the CDR3, is ETGVTQSPTHLIKTRGQQVTLRCSSQSGHNTVSWYQQALGQGPQFIFQYYREEENGRGNFPPRFSGLQFPNYSSELNVNALELDDSALYLCASSLGDPQAYEQYFGPGTRLTVT.

The V and J genes are TRBV18 and TRBJ1-6; a weak D match, TRBD1 (5 bases). Germline CDR1 KGHSH, CDR2 LQKENI. With 2 bases removed from V and 7 bases from J, the gap between germline ends came to 15 bases. The CDR3 is made up of 16 amino acids. The CDR3 here is CASSPIVEGDNSPLHF. The CDR3 region has the DNA TGTGCCAGCTCACCAATCGTGGAAGGGGACAATTCACCCCTCCACTTT.

The chain uses TRBV7-2 and TRBJ2-3, with TRBD1 as a possible D gene (6 bases). This CDR3 spans 13 amino acids. CDR1 is SGHTA and CDR2 is FQGNSA in the germline V gene. V lost 1 base, J lost 4 bases, and 6 bases lay in between. CDR3 protein: CASSLDRADTQYF. In nucleotides, the CDR3 is TGTGCCAGCAGCTTAGACAGGGCAGATACGCAGTATTTT.

This clone has a handful of counts. The V gene is TRBV4-2, the J gene TRBJ1-1; D gene uncertain. V lost 0 bases and J 0 bases, leaving 11 bases between the germline ends. Germline CDR1 reads LGHNA; CDR2 reads YNFKEQ. The CDR3 is 16 amino acids. This chain's CDR3 is CASSQDGGSMNTEAFF. CDR3 nucleotides: TGTGCCAGCAGCCAAGACGGCGGAAGCATGAACACTGAAGCTTTCTTT.

CDR3 DNA sequence: TGTGCCAGCAGCCTACTCGGGTACCCTAACACTGAAGCTTTCTTT. It codes for CASSLLGYPNTEAFF. The chain recombines TRBV11-2 with TRBJ1-1, with D uncertain. This CDR3 region has 15 residues. Germline V CDR1 and CDR2: SGHAT, FQNNGV. V lost 5 bases and J 2 bases, leaving 15 bases between the germline ends. Complete variable domain (other parts from reference TRBV11-2 and TRBJ1-1): EAGVAQSPRYKIIEKRQSVAFWCNPISGHATLYWYQQILGQGPKLLIQFQNNGVVDDSQLPKDRFSAERLKGVDSTLKIQPAKLEDSAVYLCASSLLGYPNTEAFFGQGTRLTVV.

The rearrangement joins TRBV9 to TRBJ1-4; 7 positions match TRBD1. V shed 4 bases and J 7 bases; nucleotides not matched to a gene: 13. The CDR3 totals 16 residues. Looked up from germline, CDR1 is SGDLS and CDR2 is YYNGEE. CDR3 protein: CASSPQKGTVGEKLFF. The CDR3 DNA is TGTGCCAGCAGCCCCCAAAAGGGGACAGTAGGTGAAAAACTGTTTTTT. Complete variable domain (other parts from reference TRBV9 and TRBJ1-4): DSGVTQTPKHLITATGQRVTLRCSPRSGDLSVYWYQQSLDQGLQFLIQYYNGEERAKGNILERFSAQQFPDLHSELNLSSLELGDSALYFCASSPQKGTVGEKLFFGSGTQLSVL.

The rearrangement uses TRBV6-5 and TRBJ1-1, with D perhaps matching TRBD1 (5 bases). The V and J ends lost 0 bases and 8 bases respectively, with 10 bases between them. The CDR3 consists of 13 residues. CDR1 and CDR2 (germline): MNHEY, SVGAGI. The CDR3 DNA reads as TGTGCCAGCAGTTACTCAGAATCAGGGGAAGCTTTCTTT. Amino acids: CASSYSESGEAFF.

The V gene is TRBV14, the J gene TRBJ2-7; no firm D call. CDR3 length equals 13 residues. V lost 5 bases and J lost 3, with 11 bases in between. Germline lookup yields CDR1 SGHDN and CDR2 FVKESK. In nucleotides, the CDR3 is TGTGCCAGCAGCGATGGTTTCAACTACGAGCAGTACTTC. Its protein is CASSDGFNYEQYF.

The chain links TRBV25-1 to TRBJ2-4; D possibly corresponds to TRBD1 (6 bases). The ends were cut back, 1 base at V and 0 bases at J, with 13 bases in the middle. The CDR3 runs to 17 residues. Germline V gives CDR1 MGHDK, CDR2 SYGVNS. CDR3 DNA sequence: TGTGCCAGCAGTGAATCAGGCAGGGGTTCAGCCAAAAACATTCAGTACTTC. Residues: CASSESGRGSAKNIQYF. Supplemented by reference TRBV25-1 and TRBJ2-4, the full variable domain reads EADIYQTPRYLVIGTGKKITLECSQTMGHDKMYWYQQDPGMELHLIHYSYGVNSTEKGDLSSESTVSRIRTEHFPLTLESARPSHTSQYLCASSESGRGSAKNIQYFGAGTRLSVL.